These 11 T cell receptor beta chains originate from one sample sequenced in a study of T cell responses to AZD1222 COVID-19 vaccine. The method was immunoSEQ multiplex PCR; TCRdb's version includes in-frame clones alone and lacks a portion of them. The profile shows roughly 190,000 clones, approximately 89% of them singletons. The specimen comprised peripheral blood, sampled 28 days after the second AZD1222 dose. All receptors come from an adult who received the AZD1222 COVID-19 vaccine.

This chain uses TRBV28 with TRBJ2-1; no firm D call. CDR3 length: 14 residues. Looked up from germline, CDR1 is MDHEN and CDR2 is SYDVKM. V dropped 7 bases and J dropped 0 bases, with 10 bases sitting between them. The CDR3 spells CASKPVPSYNEQFF. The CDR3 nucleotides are TGTGCCAGCAAACCGGTCCCCTCCTACAATGAGCAGTTCTTC.

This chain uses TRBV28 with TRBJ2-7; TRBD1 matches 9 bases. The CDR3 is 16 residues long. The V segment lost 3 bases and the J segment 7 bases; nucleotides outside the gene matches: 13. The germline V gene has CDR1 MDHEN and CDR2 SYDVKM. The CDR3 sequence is CASSFSPRDRVGEQYF. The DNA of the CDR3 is TGTGCCAGCAGTTTTTCGCCCCGGGACAGGGTTGGAGAGCAGTACTTC.

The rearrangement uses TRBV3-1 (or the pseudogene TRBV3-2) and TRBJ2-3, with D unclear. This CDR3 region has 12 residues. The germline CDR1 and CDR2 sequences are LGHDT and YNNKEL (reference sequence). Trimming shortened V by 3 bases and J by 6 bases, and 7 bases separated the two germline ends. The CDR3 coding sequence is TGTGCCAGCAGCCACCTGGAGGATACGCAGTATTTT. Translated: CASSHLEDTQYF.

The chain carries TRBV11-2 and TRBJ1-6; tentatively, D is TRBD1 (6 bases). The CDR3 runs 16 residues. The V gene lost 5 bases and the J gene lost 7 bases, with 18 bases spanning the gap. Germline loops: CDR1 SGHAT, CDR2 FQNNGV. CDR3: CASSTSPRGYNSPLHF. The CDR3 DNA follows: TGTGCCAGCAGCACCTCCCCTAGGGGGTACAATTCACCCCTCCACTTT.

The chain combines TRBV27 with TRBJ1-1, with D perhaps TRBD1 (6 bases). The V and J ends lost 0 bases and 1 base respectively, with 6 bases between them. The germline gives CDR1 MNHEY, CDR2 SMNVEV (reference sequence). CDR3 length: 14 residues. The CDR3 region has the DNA TGTGCCAGCAGTTTATCGACAGGGAACACTGAAGCTTTCTTT. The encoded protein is CASSLSTGNTEAFF.

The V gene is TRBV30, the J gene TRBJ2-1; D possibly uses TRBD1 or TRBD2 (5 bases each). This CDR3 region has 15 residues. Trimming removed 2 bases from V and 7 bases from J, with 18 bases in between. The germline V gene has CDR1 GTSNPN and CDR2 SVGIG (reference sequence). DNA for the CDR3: TGTGCCTGGAGTAAACCGGGACCGCTATTTAATGAGCAGTTCTTC. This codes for CAWSKPGPLFNEQFF.

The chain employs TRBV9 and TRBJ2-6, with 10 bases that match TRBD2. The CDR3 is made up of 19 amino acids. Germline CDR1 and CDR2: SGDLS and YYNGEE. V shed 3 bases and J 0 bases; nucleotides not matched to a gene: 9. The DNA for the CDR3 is TGTGCCAGCAGCGGCCCCCAACTAGCGGGACGCTCTGGGGCCAACGTCCTGACTTTC. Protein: CASSGPQLAGRSGANVLTF.

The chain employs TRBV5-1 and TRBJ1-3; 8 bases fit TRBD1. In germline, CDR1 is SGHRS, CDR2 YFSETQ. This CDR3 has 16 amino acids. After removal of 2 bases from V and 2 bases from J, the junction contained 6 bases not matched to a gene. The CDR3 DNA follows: TGCGCCAGCAGCTTTTACGAACAGGGGGCTGGAAACACCATATATTTT. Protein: CASSFYEQGAGNTIYF.

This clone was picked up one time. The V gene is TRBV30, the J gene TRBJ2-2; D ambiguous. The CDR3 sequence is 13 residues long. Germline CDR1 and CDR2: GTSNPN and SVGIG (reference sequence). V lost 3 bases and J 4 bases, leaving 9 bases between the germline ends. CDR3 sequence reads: CAWRSRFTGELFF. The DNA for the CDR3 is TGTGCCTGGAGGAGCCGATTCACCGGGGAGCTGTTTTTT.

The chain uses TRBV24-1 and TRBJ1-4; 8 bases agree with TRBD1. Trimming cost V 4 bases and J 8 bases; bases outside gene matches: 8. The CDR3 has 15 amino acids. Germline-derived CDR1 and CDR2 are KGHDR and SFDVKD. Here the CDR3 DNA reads TGTGCCACCAGTGACCCGGGACAGGCCGGCGAAAAACTGTTTTTT. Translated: CATSDPGQAGEKLFF.

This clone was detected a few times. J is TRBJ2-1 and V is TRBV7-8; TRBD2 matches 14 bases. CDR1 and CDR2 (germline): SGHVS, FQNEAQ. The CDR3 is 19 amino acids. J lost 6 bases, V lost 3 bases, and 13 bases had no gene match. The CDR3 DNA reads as TGTGCCAGCAGCTTGCCCTTGGGACTAGCGGGAGCCCTTCTCAATGAGCAGTTCTTC. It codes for CASSLPLGLAGALLNEQFF.